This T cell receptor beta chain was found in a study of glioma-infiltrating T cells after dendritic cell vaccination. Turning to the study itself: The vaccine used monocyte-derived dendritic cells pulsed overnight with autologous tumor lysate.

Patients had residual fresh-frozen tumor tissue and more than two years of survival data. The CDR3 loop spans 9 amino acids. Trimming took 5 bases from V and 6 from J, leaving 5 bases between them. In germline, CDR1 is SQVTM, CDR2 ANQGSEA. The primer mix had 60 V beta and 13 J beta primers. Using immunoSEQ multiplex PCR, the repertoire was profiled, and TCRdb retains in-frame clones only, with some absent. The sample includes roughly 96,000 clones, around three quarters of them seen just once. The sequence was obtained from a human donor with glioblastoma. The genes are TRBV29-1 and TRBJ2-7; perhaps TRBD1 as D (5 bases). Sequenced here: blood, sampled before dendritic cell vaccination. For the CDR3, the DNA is TGCAGCGTTACAGGCGAGCAGTACTTC. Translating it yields CSVTGEQYF.